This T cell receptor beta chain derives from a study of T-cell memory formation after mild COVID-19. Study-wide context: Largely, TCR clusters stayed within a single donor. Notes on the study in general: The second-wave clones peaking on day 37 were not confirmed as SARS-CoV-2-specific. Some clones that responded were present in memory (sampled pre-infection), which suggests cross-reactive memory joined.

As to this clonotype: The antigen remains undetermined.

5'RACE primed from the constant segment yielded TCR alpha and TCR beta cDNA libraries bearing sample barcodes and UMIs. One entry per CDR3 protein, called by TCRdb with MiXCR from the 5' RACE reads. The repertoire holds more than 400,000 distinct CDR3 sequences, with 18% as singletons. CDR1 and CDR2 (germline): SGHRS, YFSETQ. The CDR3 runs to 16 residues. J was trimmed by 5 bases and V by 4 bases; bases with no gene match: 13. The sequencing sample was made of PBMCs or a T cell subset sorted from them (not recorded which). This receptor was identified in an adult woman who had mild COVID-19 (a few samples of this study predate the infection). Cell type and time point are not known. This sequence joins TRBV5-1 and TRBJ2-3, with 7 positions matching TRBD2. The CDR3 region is CASSPQSGAWGDTQYF. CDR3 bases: TGCGCCAGCAGCCCCCAGAGCGGGGCGTGGGGAGATACGCAGTATTTT.